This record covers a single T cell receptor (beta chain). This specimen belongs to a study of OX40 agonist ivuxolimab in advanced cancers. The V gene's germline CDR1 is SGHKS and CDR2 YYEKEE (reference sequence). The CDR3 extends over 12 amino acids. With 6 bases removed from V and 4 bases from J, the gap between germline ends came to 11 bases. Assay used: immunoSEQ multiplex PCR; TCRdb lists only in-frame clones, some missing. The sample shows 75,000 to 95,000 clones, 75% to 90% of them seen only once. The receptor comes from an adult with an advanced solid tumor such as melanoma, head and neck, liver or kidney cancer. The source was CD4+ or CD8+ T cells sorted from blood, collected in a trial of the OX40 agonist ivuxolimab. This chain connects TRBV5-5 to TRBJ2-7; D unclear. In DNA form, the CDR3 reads TGTGCCAGCATCCTTCACAATTACGAGCAGTACTTC. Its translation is CASILHNYEQYF.